Listed here is a single T cell receptor (beta chain). Antigen: not known. This entry is derived from a study of cytomegalovirus exposure and HLA in healthy donors. For the study at large: HLA-typed donors were the source of about 90 million unique TCRs held in an early data release. Falling in the Caucasian-associated ancestry cluster were approximately 86% of 350 to 400 genotyped donors. Study observations and caveats: The authors considered a cluster of highly shared sequence variants likely to be a sequencing artifact.

Primers included in the PCR were 60 Vbeta and 13 Jbeta primers. Profiling relied on immunoSEQ multiplex PCR, and the TCRdb table lists in-frame clones only, not all of them. Counted here are fewer than 250,000 clones, about four fifths occurring once; the ten biggest clones make up over 12%. The V end lost 6 bases, the J end lost 0 bases, and 12 bases lay between the germline ends. The germline V gene encodes CDR1 MNHEY and CDR2 SMNVEV (reference sequence). The CDR3 runs to 16 residues. There were likely unrecorded immune exposures, though donors were nominally healthy when sampled. The sequenced sample consisted of PBMCs. The rearrangement uses TRBV27 and TRBJ1-6; a weak D match, TRBD1 (5 bases). The clonotype originates from a woman in her twenties or thirties in good health and CMV-seropositive. The CDR3 DNA is TGTGCCAGCAGCCCCACAGGAGTCTCCTATAATTCACCCCTCCACTTT. Translating it yields CASSPTGVSYNSPLHF.